The 5 T cell receptor beta chains listed next were all sequenced from one sample in a study of preoperative IRX-2 immunotherapy in early breast cancer. Using immunoSEQ multiplex PCR, the repertoire was profiled, and TCRdb retains in-frame clones only, with some absent. This sample yields 32,000 or so clones, of which roughly four fifths are seen a single time; around 2.6% belongs to the top ten. Described treatment: preoperative locoregional IRX-2 cytokine immunotherapy. Sequencing used lymph node tissue, obtained from a patient treated with IRX-2 immunotherapy. The receptors were gathered from a human donor with breast cancer.

This chain links TRBV19 with TRBJ2-7; possibly TRBD1 or TRBD2 for D (5 bases each). Germline CDR1 LNHDA, CDR2 SQIVND (reference sequence). V dropped 5 bases and J dropped 2 bases, with 16 bases sitting between them. This CDR3 has 15 residues. In nucleotides, the CDR3 is TGTGCCAGTAGTCCCAGATGGGACGGAACCTACGAGCAGTACTTC. This encodes CASSPRWDGTYEQYF.

The CDR3 sequence: CASSGPSGGVGPLHF. The CDR3 DNA reads as TGTGCCAGTAGTGGGCCAAGTGGGGGGGTTGGACCCCTCCACTTT. J is TRBJ1-6 and V is TRBV19; tentatively, D is TRBD1 (5 bases). Between the trimmed V and J ends, which lost 5 bases and 12 bases, there was a span of 20 bases. Looked up from germline, CDR1 is LNHDA and CDR2 is SQIVND (reference sequence). The CDR3 consists of 15 residues.

On this clone: Germline is not matched at one junction end, which may reflect a read error. The chain employs TRBV19 and TRBJ1-1; the D is unclear. CDR1 is LNHDA and CDR2 is SQIVND in the germline V gene (reference sequence). The CDR3 is 16 residues long. CDR3 DNA: TGTGCAAGTAGTATTATTCTAGTGGGTTTTAACACTGAAGCTTTCTTT. As protein: CASSIILVGFNTEAFF.

The chain joins TRBV15 to TRBJ2-1; D gene ambiguous. Germline CDR1 and CDR2: LNHNV and YYDKDF (reference sequence). V lost 0 bases, J lost 2 bases, and 8 bases lay in between. The CDR3 extends over 15 amino acids. The chain's CDR3 is CATSRDTRAYNEQFF. The CDR3 region has the DNA TGTGCCACCAGCAGAGATACAAGGGCCTACAATGAGCAGTTCTTC.

The gene calls are TRBV14 and TRBJ2-1; 13 bases are shared with TRBD2. The germline CDR1 and CDR2 sequences are SGHDN and FVKESK. V shed 4 bases and J 0 bases; nucleotides not matched to a gene: 12. There are 20 residues in the CDR3. DNA for the CDR3: TGTGCCAGCAGCCTCAGTCGGGGACTAGCGGGGAGAAGCTCCTACAATGAGCAGTTCTTC. Translated: CASSLSRGLAGRSSYNEQFF.